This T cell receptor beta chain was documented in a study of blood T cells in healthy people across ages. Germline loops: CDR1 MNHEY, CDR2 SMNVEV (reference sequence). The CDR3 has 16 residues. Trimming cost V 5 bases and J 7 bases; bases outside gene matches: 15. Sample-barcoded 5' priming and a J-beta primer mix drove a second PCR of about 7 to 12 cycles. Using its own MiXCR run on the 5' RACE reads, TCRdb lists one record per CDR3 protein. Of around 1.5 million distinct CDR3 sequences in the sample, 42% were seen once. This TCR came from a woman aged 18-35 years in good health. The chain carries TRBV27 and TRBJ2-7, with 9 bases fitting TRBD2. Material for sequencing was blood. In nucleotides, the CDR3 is TGTGCCAGCAGTCGGTTCCCGGCTAGCGGGAAATTTGAGCAGTACTTC. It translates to CASSRFPASGKFEQYF.